The 16 T cell receptor beta chains reported below all come from one sample, sequenced in a study of T cell repertoires in cytomegalovirus infection. These receptors' targets are unknown. MiXCR was run by TCRdb on the reads, yielding one entry per CDR3 protein. This sample has about 700,000 distinct CDR3 sequences, with around 30% found just once. The source was cultured PBMCs, collected from culture after CMV antigen stimulation. The origin of the receptors is a human donor in good health (CMV status not recorded). Some clones in this sample may be carry-over from other donors' samples.

J is TRBJ2-1 and V is TRBV4-1; TRBD2 matches at 14 bases. The CDR3 totals 23 residues. The J segment lost 5 bases and the V segment lost 2 bases, leaving 23 bases of the junction unmatched. CDR1 is MGHRA, CDR2 YSYEKL, per germline. CDR3 nucleotide sequence: TGCGCCAGCAGCCAAAAGGGATTGGTGGGACTAGCGGGAGTCCCCCTAAGCCACAATGAGCAGTTCTTC. This gives the protein CASSQKGLVGLAGVPLSHNEQFF.

V and J are TRBV4-2 and TRBJ2-3; 7 nucleotides line up with TRBD2. J was trimmed by 3 bases and V by 3 bases; bases with no gene match: 9. Per the germline V gene, CDR1 is LGHNA and CDR2 is YNFKEQ. The CDR3 sequence is 16 residues long. DNA for the CDR3: TGTGCCAGCAGCCACCTCGGGGGAGGGCAGACAGATACGCAGTATTTT. Its protein product is CASSHLGGGQTDTQYF.

This clonotype was seen a few times. The genes are TRBV7-8 and TRBJ2-3; 7 bases align to TRBD2. The junction had 16 bases not matched to a gene; V was cut back by 1 base and J by 0 bases. Per the germline V gene, CDR1 is SGHVS and CDR2 is FQNEAQ. This CDR3 contains 20 residues. The CDR3 loop reads CASSLVVGTTKPSSTDTQYF. As DNA, the CDR3 is TGTGCCAGCAGCTTAGTAGTTGGGACTACCAAACCCTCTAGCACAGATACGCAGTATTTT.

This CDR3 reads CASSLRQPGELFF. The CDR3 DNA reads as TGCGCCAGCAGCTTGAGGCAGCCCGGGGAGCTGTTTTTT. The rearrangement uses TRBV5-1 and TRBJ2-2; D uncertain. Trimming removed 1 base from V and 6 bases from J, with 7 bases in between. The CDR3 is made up of 13 amino acids. Germline CDR1 is SGHRS and CDR2 is YFSETQ.

This sequence joins TRBV5-1 and TRBJ2-3; D gene ambiguous. The length of the CDR3 is 15 residues. Trimming pared 0 bases from V and 0 bases from J, leaving 8 bases between. CDR1 is SGHRS, CDR2 YFSETQ, per germline. This CDR3 reads CASSLVETSTDTQYF. In DNA, the CDR3 is TGCGCCAGCAGCTTGGTAGAAACGAGCACAGATACGCAGTATTTT.

The rearrangement uses TRBV20-1 and TRBJ2-1, with D perhaps matching TRBD1 or TRBD2 (5 bases each). Germline V gives CDR1 DFQATT, CDR2 SNEGSKA (reference sequence). CDR3 length equals 13 residues. Trimming removed 3 bases at V and 5 bases at J, with 11 bases between. Written as DNA, the CDR3 is TGCAGTGCTAGGGGGGAGCCGGACAATGAGCAGTTCTTC. This encodes CSARGEPDNEQFF.

This clonotype was observed a handful of times. This chain links TRBV6-2 or TRBV6-3 with TRBJ2-3; D unresolved. The CDR3 consists of 15 residues. V lost 6 bases, J lost 6 bases, and 19 bases lay in between. Germline CDR1 and CDR2: MNHEY and SVGEGT. Here the CDR3 DNA reads TGTGCCAGCAGCCAACCGGCCCTATTACAGGATACGCAGTATTTT. Its translation is CASSQPALLQDTQYF.

This chain joins TRBV9 and TRBJ2-1, with 13 bases aligning to TRBD2. Trimming cost V 2 bases and J 7 bases; bases outside gene matches: 12. Germline CDR1 reads SGDLS; CDR2 reads YYNGEE. The CDR3 sequence is 18 residues long. CDR3 sequence: CASSVTIGLAGDSNEQFF. CDR3 nucleotides: TGTGCCAGCAGCGTGACGATCGGACTAGCGGGAGATTCGAATGAGCAGTTCTTC. Full variable domain (outside the CDR3, taken from reference TRBV9 and TRBJ2-1): DSGVTQTPKHLITATGQRVTLRCSPRSGDLSVYWYQQSLDQGLQFLIQYYNGEERAKGNILERFSAQQFPDLHSELNLSSLELGDSALYFCASSVTIGLAGDSNEQFFGPGTRLTVL.

The V and J genes are TRBV7-9 and TRBJ2-7; D is unclear. The CDR3 is made up of 13 amino acids. Germline assignment: CDR1 SEHNR and CDR2 FQNEAQ (reference sequence). The V and J ends lost 6 bases and 5 bases respectively, with 14 bases between them. CDR3 nucleotide sequence: TGTGCCAGCAGGGGCCCCGGAGAAGACGAGCAGTACTTC. Its protein product is CASRGPGEDEQYF.

The CDR3 DNA reads as TGTGCCAGCAGCTTTCCGGACAGTTTGTTCTTC. The encoded protein is CASSFPDSLFF. The chain links TRBV28 to TRBJ2-1; tentatively, D is TRBD1 (6 bases). CDR3 length equals 11 residues. CDR1 is MDHEN and CDR2 is SYDVKM in the germline V gene. The germline V and J ends were trimmed by 6 bases and 15 bases, with 15 bases remaining between them.

In DNA, the CDR3 is TGTGCCAGCAGCCATGGACTAGCGGATAAGCAGTACTTC. Amino acids: CASSHGLADKQYF. This chain joins TRBV7-6 and TRBJ2-7; TRBD2 agrees at 10 bases. The CDR3 is 13 residues long. The junction had 6 bases not matched to a gene; V was cut back by 5 bases and J by 8 bases. Germline V gene sequence: CDR1 SGHVS, CDR2 FNYEAQ.

The chain carries TRBV28 and TRBJ2-1; 12 positions agree with TRBD1. The V gene end was trimmed by 5 bases and the J gene end by 13 bases; junction bases not matched to a gene: 18. The CDR3 length is 17 residues. Per germline, CDR1 MDHEN and CDR2 SYDVKM. CDR3 sequence (DNA): TGTGCCAGCAGTGCCAGAATCCGGGACAGGGGGCGTGTTGGTCAGTTCTTC. Its protein is CASSARIRDRGRVGQFF. Drawing the rest from reference TRBV28 and TRBJ2-1, the complete variable domain is DVKVTQSSRYLVKRTGEKVFLECVQDMDHENMFWYRQDPGLGLRLIYFSYDVKMKEKGDIPEGYSVSREKKERFSLILESASTNQTSMYLCASSARIRDRGRVGQFFGPGTRLTVL.

This clonotype was recorded a few times. The chain joins TRBV6-2 or TRBV6-3 to TRBJ1-5; 7 bases fit TRBD1. The CDR3 spans 15 residues. Trimming took 6 bases from V and 4 from J; bases not matched to a gene: 9. CDR1 is MNHEY and CDR2 is SVGEGT in the germline V gene. The CDR3 loop reads CASSPLGQTNQPQHF. CDR3 nucleotide sequence: TGTGCCAGCAGCCCGCTGGGACAGACTAATCAGCCCCAGCATTTT.

This clonotype was detected only a few times. The chain combines TRBV4-1 with TRBJ1-2, with D unclear. The CDR3 is 15 residues long. V lost 1 base and J 2 bases, leaving 11 bases between the germline ends. The V gene's germline CDR1 is MGHRA and CDR2 YSYEKL. CDR3 sequence (DNA): TGCGCCAGCAGCCAAGTGTCAGTGGGGAACTATGGCTACACCTTC. It is translated as CASSQVSVGNYGYTF.

The chain uses TRBV12-3 or TRBV12-4 and TRBJ2-5; D not resolved. Trimming took 3 bases from V and 2 from J, leaving 10 bases between them. The CDR3 has 14 amino acids. The CDR3 region is CASSFGSLQETQYF. The CDR3 DNA follows: TGTGCCAGCAGTTTCGGTAGCCTTCAAGAGACCCAGTACTTC.

This clonotype was detected only a few times. The chain uses TRBV5-8 and TRBJ2-3; D is ambiguous. This CDR3 comprises 15 residues. The V end was cut by 4 bases, the J end by 2 bases, with 14 bases between. CDR1 is SGHTS and CDR2 is YDEGEE in the germline V gene. In DNA form, the CDR3 reads TGTGCCAGCAGCCGAACGTACAGAGACACAGATACGCAGTATTTT. Encoded protein: CASSRTYRDTDTQYF.